These T cell receptor beta chains were read from a single sample in a study of breast tumors, draining lymph nodes, adjacent tissues. TCRdb redid the calling of the multiplex PCR reads with MiXCR, one entry per CDR3 protein. The sample has 180,000 or so distinct CDR3 sequences; more than 25% are singletons. What was sequenced was axillary lymph node tissue. The receptors derive from a female donor with breast cancer. Some clones in this sample may be carry-over from other donors' samples. CDR3s include the opening cysteine and the closing phenylalanine or tryptophan. D genes are given only for firm matches. Clone size is shown for a subset of rows, as once, few, many or a class of expanded clone.

size	J	D	V	DNA	CDR3
NA	TRBJ1-4	TRBD1	TRBV6-1	TGTGCCAGCAGACCGGTGGGACAGGGATGGTCTAGTGAAAAACTGTTTTTT	CASRPVGQGWSSEKLFF
many	TRBJ2-3	NA	TRBV7-9	TGTGCCAGCAGCTTAATGGGTAACCCCACAGATACGCAGTATTTT	CASSLMGNPTDTQYF
many	TRBJ2-1	NA	TRBV19	TGTGCCAGTAGCCCCCGTCGGGACCTAACTGGAAGTGAGCAGTTCTTC	CASSPRRDLTGSEQFF
many	TRBJ1-5	NA	TRBV28	TGTGCCAGCAGCGCGGATCAGCCCCAGCATTTT	CASSADQPQHF
many	TRBJ2-7	TRBD1	TRBV20-1	TGCAGTGCTAGAGGGACAGGGGAACCCTCCGAGCAGTACTTC	CSARGTGEPSEQYF
NA	TRBJ1-6	NA	TRBV7-6	TGTGCCAGCAGCTCACAGCCCGACAGTACCCTCCACTTT	CASSSQPDSTLHF
many	TRBJ1-5	NA	TRBV20-1	TGCAGTGCTAGTGGGGCCGAAACCAATCAGCCCCAGCATTTT	CSASGAETNQPQHF
many	TRBJ2-7	TRBD2	TRBV13	TGTGCCAGCACCTCCCGGGGAAGCGGGAAATACGAGCAGTACTTC	CASTSRGSGKYEQYF
NA	TRBJ2-3	NA	TRBV19	TGTGCCAGTAGAGCCGACAAGGGGGACACAGATACGCAGTATTTT	CASRADKGDTDTQYF
NA	TRBJ1-1	NA	TRBV6-5	TGTGCCAGCAGTTACTCTGGGGAAGGTGTCACTGAAGCTTTCTTT	CASSYSGEGVTEAFF
few	TRBJ2-7	TRBD1	TRBV28	TGTGCCAGCAGAAGAAATGGGCAGGGGGCTTACGAGCAGTACTTC	CASRRNGQGAYEQYF
NA	TRBJ1-4	NA	TRBV12-3/TRBV12-4	TGTGCCAGCGGTCACTATAGGGGGACTAATGAAAAACTGTTTTTT	CASGHYRGTNEKLFF
NA	TRBJ2-3	NA	TRBV7-9	TGTGCCAGCAGCTTAGGGCAGGGCAACACTGAAGTTACGCAGTATTTT	CASSLGQGNTEVTQYF
NA	TRBJ2-3	NA	TRBV20-1	TGCGGTGCTACCGGGGCGGGGGCCTACAATGAGCAGCCCCAGTATTTT	CGATGAGAYNEQPQYF
many	TRBJ2-5	TRBD2	TRBV12-3/TRBV12-4	TGTGCCAGCAGGGACGGGCTAGCGGGAGTCGGTCAAGAGACCCAGTACTTC	CASRDGLAGVGQETQYF
many	TRBJ2-7	TRBD1	TRBV20-1	TGCAGTGCCCCGGGACAGGGGATCTACGAGCAGTACTTC	CSAPGQGIYEQYF
NA	TRBJ2-2	NA	TRBV2	TGTGCCAGCTTACGACAGACTGCGGACACCGGGGAGCTGTTTTTC	CASLRQTADTGELFF
NA	TRBJ1-2	TRBD1	TRBV10-3	TGTGCCATCGGGACAGGGACGTTGGATTATGGCTACACCTTC	CAIGTGTLDYGYTF
many	TRBJ2-5	TRBD2	TRBV7-2	TGTGCCAGCAGCAACCTGGGCGGGGGAGGATCGACCCAGTACTTC	CASSNLGGGGSTQYF
many	TRBJ2-1	NA	TRBV4-1	TGCGCCAGCAGCCAAGGTCCGTGGGAGCAGTTCTTC	CASSQGPWEQFF
NA	TRBJ1-3	NA	TRBV20-1	TGCAGTGCTGGTCCGGCAGGCACCTCTGGAAACACCATGTATTTT	CSAGPAGTSGNTMYF
many	TRBJ1-6	NA	TRBV6-5	TGTGCCAGCAGTTACTGGGGTAGGGCGGGTTCACCCCTCCACTTT	CASSYWGRAGSPLHF
many	TRBJ1-3	NA	TRBV7-9	TGTGCCAGCAGCTTAAGAACGGGGAGCTCTGGAAACACCATATATTTT	CASSLRTGSSGNTIYF
many	TRBJ2-7	TRBD1	TRBV4-2	TGTGCCAGCAGTCAGGGGGCCACCTACGAGCAGTACTTC	CASSQGATYEQYF
many	TRBJ1-6	NA	TRBV9	TGTGCCAGCAGCCTCGATCCTCACAGCTCCTATAATTCACCCCTCCACTTT	CASSLDPHSSYNSPLHF
NA	TRBJ2-3	TRBD2	TRBV6-4	TGTGCCAGCAGCACGACTAGCGGGGGGGTCACAGATACGCAGTATTTT	CASSTTSGGVTDTQYF
NA	TRBJ1-1	TRBD1	TRBV5-4	TGTGCCAGCAGCCCGTGGGGGACAGGGGCCACTGAAGCTTTCTTT	CASSPWGTGATEAFF
NA	TRBJ2-1	TRBD1	TRBV27	TGTGCCGCTCCGAGGGACAGGTCCTACAATGAGCAGTTCTTC	CAAPRDRSYNEQFF
few	TRBJ1-2	NA	TRBV6-5	TGTGCCAGCAGTCACTCAAACCGAGTCTATGGCTACACCTTC	CASSHSNRVYGYTF
many	TRBJ1-3	NA	TRBV19	TGTGCCAGTAGTATAGCCGGTTTCTCTGGAAACACCATATATTTT	CASSIAGFSGNTIYF
NA	TRBJ2-1	NA	TRBV19	TGTGCCAGTAAAGAGCCGGACAATGAGCAGTTCTTC	CASKEPDNEQFF
few	TRBJ2-3	TRBD2	TRBV30	TGTGCCTGGAGCCCAGCGGGGGCTGATACGCAGTATTTT	CAWSPAGADTQYF
NA	TRBJ2-2	NA	TRBV4-2	TGTGCCAGCAGCCAAGAAGCGGCCGCCACCGGGGAGCTGTTTTTT	CASSQEAAATGELFF
many	TRBJ1-4	TRBD1	TRBV10-3	TGTGCCATCGGGACAGGAGAGAATGAAAAACTGTTTTTT	CAIGTGENEKLFF
NA	TRBJ2-2	TRBD1	TRBV6-2/TRBV6-3	TGTGCCAGCAGTCCGGACAGGTCGAACACCGGGGAGCTGTTTTTT	CASSPDRSNTGELFF
many	TRBJ2-3	NA	TRBV12-5	TGTGCTAGCGCAGTGCGAACTAGCACAGATACGCAGTATTTT	CASAVRTSTDTQYF
few	TRBJ1-4	NA	TRBV28	TGTGCCAGCAGTTTCCCGGGGGACTTAAATGAAAAACTGTTTTTT	CASSFPGDLNEKLFF
many	TRBJ1-2	TRBD1	TRBV27	TGTGCCAGCAGTCCCTGGGCCTCCGGGACAGGGGACTATGGCTACACCTTC	CASSPWASGTGDYGYTF
many	TRBJ2-7	NA	TRBV7-9	TGTGCCAGCAGCCACCAGACCTACGAGCAGTACTTC	CASSHQTYEQYF
NA	TRBJ2-5	NA	TRBV6-6	TGTGCCAGCAGTTACTCAAGACGAGGCAGGGGGACCCAGTACTTC	CASSYSRRGRGTQYF
many	TRBJ2-3	TRBD1	TRBV28	TGTGCCAGCAGTCCTCGAGGGGGCGGCACAGATACGCAGTATTTT	CASSPRGGGTDTQYF